This T cell receptor beta chain was identified in a study of OX40 agonist ivuxolimab in advanced cancers. About the investigation overall: Ivuxolimab was a fully human IgG2 agonistic monoclonal antibody targeting the costimulatory receptor OX40 (CD134). Intravenous ivuxolimab was administered to patients every 2 weeks at six dose levels: 0.01, 0.1, 0.3, 1.5, 3 and 10 mg/kg. Among the 52 dose-escalation patients, approximately 20 had hepatocellular carcinoma, about 15 melanoma, 9 renal cell carcinoma and 9 head and neck cancer. A male proportion of roughly 80% and a mean age of roughly 58 years, ranging from 23 to 79, were recorded for the dose-escalation cohort. Patients were allowed to have had prior anti-PD-1, anti-PD-L1 or anti-CTLA-4 therapy, and around 41% of the dose-escalation patients had previously received checkpoint inhibitors. Three dose-escalation patients achieved partial responses, one with hepatocellular carcinoma and two with cutaneous melanoma. The purpose of peripheral TCRbeta sequencing was to test whether ivuxolimab changed TCR sequence diversity and led to clonal T-cell expansion. The paper covers the monotherapy dose-escalation part of the phase I ivuxolimab trial, which included N ≈ 57 patients. Study-wide findings and limitations: At doses from 0.1 to 3.0 mg/kg, clonal expansion was seen in both CD4+ and CD8+ blood T cells between baseline and week 6. After ivuxolimab, more expanded clones were found on average in CD8+ T cells than in CD4+ T cells. The antigen specificity of the clonally expanded peripheral T cells was not determined. In the 0.1-3.0 mg/kg groups, partial responders had among the lowest normalized peripheral clonal expansion, particularly in CD8+ T cells. Low levels of normalized T-cell clonal expansion were also shown by some nonresponding patients.

To note about this clone: No antigen is known for it. No base qualities exist here, and no much larger clone lies one base off it.

The trial excluded patients who had a history of autoimmune disease or who were on systemic immunosuppression. Peripheral blood for TCR sequencing was drawn from every dose cohort at baseline, at cycle 4 day 1 and at cycle 7 day 1. The samples were taken from a phase I, first-in-human, multicenter, open-label dose-escalation trial of ivuxolimab. Adults with locally advanced or metastatic melanoma, renal cell, hepatocellular, or head and neck squamous cell carcinoma were enrolled in the trial. CD4+ and CD8+ T cells were sorted separately from peripheral blood before TCR sequencing. To sequence the TCRbeta CDR3 region, genomic DNA was isolated from the sorted cells. The immunoSEQ Assay was used to sequence the TCRbeta CDR3 regions. TCRdb's version of the immuneACCESS table is confined to in-frame rearrangements and falls short of the full clone set. An unresolved V gene accounts for under half of the shortfall where checked; the remainder is of unknown origin. This sample holds tens of thousands of clones; roughly 80% were observed only once. The ten largest account for approximately 4.6% of the sample.

This clonotype originated in an adult with an advanced solid tumor such as melanoma, head and neck, liver or kidney cancer. The sequences come from CD4+ or CD8+ T cells sorted from blood, collected in a trial of the OX40 agonist ivuxolimab.

The CDR3 protein sequence reads: CASSIRTGQGVEQYF. In nucleotides, the sequence is TGTGCCAGTAGTATTAGGACGGGTCAGGGGGTCGAGCAGTACTTC. The sequence joins TRBV19 to TRBJ2-7, with TRBD1 matching 7 junction bases. CDR1 LNHDA and CDR2 SQIVND were looked up in the germline V gene (reference sequence). The CDR3 measures 15 amino acids from cysteine to phenylalanine. Only the CDR3 DNA stays, 45 bases, in frame from base 1. Germline trimming: 3 bases from V, 6 bases from J; junction bases outside gene matches: 11. With the portions outside the CDR3 filled from the reference TRBV19 and TRBJ2-7 genes, the complete variable region becomes DGGITQSPKYLFRKEGQNVTLSCEQNLNHDAMYWYRQDPGQGLRLIYYSQIVNDFQKGDIAEGYSVSREKKESFPLTVTSAQKNPTAFYLCASSIRTGQGVEQYFGPGTRLTVT.